One and the same sample provided the 19 T cell receptor beta chains below, sequenced in a study of T-cell memory formation after mild COVID-19. TCRdb ran MiXCR on the 5' RACE reads and lists one entry per CDR3 protein. The repertoire holds about 150,000 distinct CDR3 sequences, with 13% to 15% as singletons. The material sequenced was PBMCs or a T cell subset sorted from them (not recorded which). The receptors derive from an adult woman who had mild COVID-19 (a few samples of this study predate the infection). Cell type and time point are not known.

This clonotype was observed a few times. The V call is TRBV10-3, the J call TRBJ1-1, with D tentatively TRBD1 (6 bases). Looked up from germline, CDR1 is ENHRY and CDR2 is SYGVKD. Trimming cost V 8 bases and J 0 bases, with 13 bases left between them. The CDR3 contains 14 residues. The CDR3 bases are TGTGCCATCTCCTCAACAGGGATGAACACTGAAGCTTTCTTT. It codes for CAISSTGMNTEAFF.

The J gene is TRBJ2-1, the V gene TRBV19; D is undetermined. Trimming removed 5 bases from V and 5 bases from J, with 10 bases in between. Germline CDR1 LNHDA, CDR2 SQIVND (reference sequence). There are 13 residues in the CDR3. CDR3 region: CASSLSRHNEQFF. CDR3 in DNA: TGTGCCAGTAGTCTATCTCGACACAATGAGCAGTTCTTC.

The gene calls are TRBV5-1 and TRBJ2-6; D is undetermined. The germline CDR1 and CDR2 sequences are SGHRS and YFSETQ. Trimming pared 0 bases from V and 0 bases from J, leaving 4 bases between. This CDR3 has 15 amino acids. CDR3 in amino acids: CASSLEVSGANVLTF. CDR3 nucleotides: TGCGCCAGCAGCTTGGAAGTCTCTGGGGCCAACGTCCTGACTTTC.

This clonotype has only a few counts. The chain links TRBV21-1 to TRBJ2-7; TRBD2 is taken as the D call from the table, unchecked against the DNA. TRBV21-1 is an annotated pseudogene. The CDR3 has 15 residues. The CDR3 coding sequence is TGTGCCAGCAGCCTAGCCAGACAGGGGCTGCACGAGCAGTACTTC. This codes for CASSLARQGLHEQYF.

This clonotype has a handful of counts. The chain carries TRBV6-5 and TRBJ2-1; D is undetermined. Per the germline V gene, CDR1 is MNHEY and CDR2 is SVGAGI. Trimming left V 4 bases short and J 9 bases short, with 10 bases between. This CDR3 is built from 12 residues. The CDR3 DNA follows: TGTGCCAGCAGTTCCCAACCACGTGAGCAGTTCTTC. This gives the protein CASSSQPREQFF.

V is TRBV7-9 and J is TRBJ2-7, with D unresolved. This CDR3 has 14 amino acids. The V end lost 1 base, the J end lost 0 bases, and 7 bases lay between the germline ends. Germline values: CDR1 SEHNR, CDR2 FQNEAQ (reference sequence). The CDR3, as DNA: TGTGCCAGCAGCTTAGACTTTAGCTCCTACGAGCAGTACTTC. Translating it yields CASSLDFSSYEQYF.

This clonotype was seen a handful of times. The CDR3 sequence: CASSFAARNSPLHF. CDR3 coding DNA: TGTGCCAGCAGCTTCGCTGCGAGGAATTCACCCCTCCACTTT. The chain has TRBV7-9 and TRBJ1-6; the D is unclear. V was pared by 3 bases and J by 7 bases, with 10 bases between. The CDR3 length is 14 residues. Germline CDR1 reads SEHNR; CDR2 reads FQNEAQ (reference sequence).

The chain recombines TRBV15 with TRBJ1-1; TRBD1 might be the D (5 bases). V dropped 4 bases and J dropped 10 bases, with 19 bases sitting between them. Germline CDR1 is LNHNV and CDR2 is YYDKDF (reference sequence). This CDR3 region has 14 residues. The chain's CDR3 is CATSITGLPVLAFF. The CDR3 DNA sequence: TGTGCCACCAGCATTACGGGACTCCCAGTGCTAGCTTTCTTT.

The table lists this clonotype with many counts. This chain connects TRBV7-8 to TRBJ2-7; a weak D match, TRBD1 (6 bases). CDR3 size: 14 residues. CDR1 and CDR2 (germline): SGHVS, FQNEAQ. Trimming cost V 3 bases and J 3 bases, with 12 bases left between them. CDR3 protein: CASSFRTVDYEQYF. The DNA of the CDR3 is TGTGCCAGCAGCTTTCGGACAGTGGACTACGAGCAGTACTTC.

The CDR3 DNA sequence: TGTGCCAGCAGTCTAGGGGGTTCTTCTAACTATGGCTACACCTTC. It encodes CASSLGGSSNYGYTF. The V and J genes are TRBV3-1 and TRBJ1-2; D perhaps matches TRBD1 (6 bases). This CDR3 has 15 residues. From germline, CDR1 is LGHDT and CDR2 YNNKEL (reference sequence). Trimming stripped 6 bases from V and 0 bases from J, with 14 bases between. The full variable domain, in which reference TRBV3-1 and TRBJ1-2 provide the parts outside the CDR3, is DTAVSQTPKYLVTQMGNDKSIKCEQNLGHDTMYWYKQDSKKFLKIMFSYNNKELIINETVPNRFSPKSPDKAHLNLHINSLELGDSAVYFCASSLGGSSNYGYTFGSGTRLTVV.

This clonotype was seen only a few times. This chain uses TRBV6-6 with TRBJ1-1; 7 bases match TRBD1. Germline CDR1 MNHNY, CDR2 SVGAGI (reference sequence). This CDR3 region has 12 residues. J gave up 7 bases and V 8 bases, and 7 bases lay outside the gene matches. The CDR3 loop reads CASAQGRGEAFF. The CDR3 coding sequence is TGTGCCAGCGCACAGGGGAGGGGTGAAGCTTTCTTT.

This clonotype was seen a handful of times. CDR3 bases: TGCGCCAGCAGCTCCTATGCGCGGGAGGGAGGGGACAATGAGCAGTTCTTC. It specifies CASSSYAREGGDNEQFF. V is TRBV4-1 and J is TRBJ2-1; TRBD2 agrees at 9 bases. The length of the CDR3 is 17 residues. V gave up 5 bases and J gave up 5 bases; unmatched junction bases: 13. CDR1 is MGHRA, CDR2 YSYEKL, per germline.

This clonotype was recorded at least ten times. CDR3 DNA: TGTGCCAGCAGGAGCCAGGGGGCTTCCTACAATGAGCAGTTCTTC. Amino acids: CASRSQGASYNEQFF. This chain joins TRBV6-6 and TRBJ2-1; 8 bases are shared with TRBD1. This CDR3 contains 15 residues. Germline CDR1 reads MNHNY; CDR2 reads SVGAGI (reference sequence). V was clipped by 6 bases and J by 1 base; unmatched bases: 5.

This clonotype was seen a few times. This sequence joins TRBV7-2 and TRBJ2-3; TRBD2 matches 8 bases. CDR1 and CDR2 (germline): SGHTA, FQGNSA. The V gene end was trimmed by 5 bases and the J gene end by 4 bases; junction bases not matched to a gene: 11. The CDR3 length is 16 residues. The CDR3 region is CASSSSRTSRADTQYF. As DNA, the CDR3 is TGTGCCAGCAGCAGCAGTCGGACTAGCCGGGCAGATACGCAGTATTTT.

The chain links TRBV6-2 or TRBV6-3 to TRBJ2-5; 9 nucleotides align to TRBD1. V lost 7 bases, J lost 3 bases, and 9 bases stayed unmatched. Germline assignment: CDR1 MNHEY and CDR2 SVGEGT. The CDR3 runs 15 residues. The CDR3 spells CASIPAGTGKETQYF. The CDR3 region has the DNA TGTGCCAGCATTCCCGCCGGGACAGGGAAAGAGACCCAGTACTTC.

J is TRBJ2-3 and V is TRBV27; D possibly corresponds to TRBD2 (5 bases). Trimming took 7 bases from V and 9 from J, leaving 14 bases between them. This CDR3 is built from 12 residues. Germline loops: CDR1 MNHEY, CDR2 SMNVEV (reference sequence). The CDR3 nucleotides are TGTGCCAGCACCTCCATCGGCGGGACGCAGTATTTT. This codes for CASTSIGGTQYF.

The CDR3 here is CASSQGGLTEAFF. CDR3 in DNA: TGTGCCAGTAGCCAGGGGGGACTCACTGAAGCTTTCTTT. The gene calls are TRBV19 and TRBJ1-1; TRBD1 agrees at 7 bases. J was trimmed by 4 bases and V by 6 bases; bases with no gene match: 5. CDR3 length: 13 amino acids. CDR1 and CDR2 (germline): LNHDA, SQIVND (reference sequence).

This clonotype was detected a few times. This chain uses TRBV24-1 with TRBJ2-1, with D possibly being TRBD2 (6 bases). Between the trimmed V and J ends, which lost 8 bases and 4 bases, there was a span of 8 bases. The CDR3 runs 12 residues. Germline V gene data show CDR1 as KGHDR and CDR2 as SFDVKD. The CDR3 DNA sequence: TGTGCCACCAAAAGCGGGTACAATGAGCAGTTCTTC. Translation gives CATKSGYNEQFF.

The V call is TRBV11-3, the J call TRBJ2-5, with TRBD1 as a possible D gene (6 bases). Trimming left V 1 base short and J 6 bases short, with 9 bases between. This CDR3 is built from 13 residues. Germline values: CDR1 SGHNT, CDR2 YENEEA. This CDR3 is CASSLAGEKTQYF. CDR3 nucleotides: TGTGCCAGCAGCTTAGCAGGGGAAAAGACCCAGTACTTC.